This T cell receptor (beta chain) appears in the sequencing data of a study of blood T cell repertoires in COVID-19. Self-reported history from a screening survey and questionnaire set each donor's cohort. Donors of Cohort 3 who recovered were those that had two negative PCRs, clearance, or symptom resolution. TCRdb's copy holds only in-frame clones and misses some; the assay was immunoSEQ multiplex PCR. In the table there are over 250,000 clones, more than 75% of which are singletons. Trimming left V 7 bases short and J 4 bases short, with 16 bases between. This CDR3 has 14 amino acids. Per germline, CDR1 MDHEN and CDR2 SYDVKM.

The gene calls are TRBV28 and TRBJ1-1; TRBD1 might be the D (5 bases). The TCR originated in a man in his 60s who had recovered from COVID-19. The sample taken for sequencing was PBMCs or T cells enriched from blood (not recorded which). CDR3 residues: CASTREGFGTEAFF. The CDR3 region has the DNA TGTGCCAGCACCAGGGAGGGCTTCGGCACTGAAGCTTTCTTT.